This T cell receptor (beta chain) was recorded in a study of shared clonotypes between healthy human individuals. Study donors comprised healthy, HIV-negative adults devoid of recent acute infection or vaccination. Those who donated, Caucasian adults without exception, all lived in Nashville, Tennessee. Naive CD45RA+ and memory CD45RA-negative subsets were split from CD4+ cells. This CDR3 region has 15 residues. Trimming cost V 0 bases and J 2 bases, with 11 bases left between them. CDR1 is MNHNS and CDR2 is SASEGT in the germline V gene. It was at deep level that the assay was run. This table comes from immunoSEQ multiplex PCR, and its TCRdb copy is limited to in-frame clones, with some not included. Of 2 million to 2.5 million clones listed, roughly 95% are singletons.

What was sequenced was naive CD4+ T cells sorted from blood. The sample's subset: CD45RA+ positively selected. This sequence originates from a man younger than 30 in good health. V and J are TRBV6-1 and TRBJ2-7; possible D gene TRBD1, 6 bases. Here the CDR3 reads CASSEARDIPYEQYF. The CDR3, as DNA: TGTGCCAGCAGTGAAGCGAGGGACATACCCTACGAGCAGTACTTC.